These 25 T cell receptor beta chains were all obtained from the same sample, sequenced in a study of vaccination effects on CD4 cells after COVID-19. Their antigens are not known. Subsequent to a culture period of about nine days, CD4+ T cells were isolated. All participants had two doses of either the BNT162b2 or mRNA-1273 vaccine. Here immunoSEQ multiplex PCR was the method, and the copy in TCRdb shows in-frame clones only, minus some. The profile shows around 47,000 clones, approximately 72% of them singletons. The sample here was CD4+ T cells from PBMCs cultured without peptide, taken after COVID-19 vaccination. These TCRs come from a human donor who received a COVID-19 vaccine.

This clone was found a few times. This chain connects TRBV7-9 to TRBJ2-1, with D maybe TRBD2 (5 bases). The CDR3 extends over 12 amino acids. V shed 5 bases and J shed 3 bases, with 5 bases lying between them. Per germline, CDR1 SEHNR and CDR2 FQNEAQ (reference sequence). The CDR3 region is CASSRDYNEQFF. CDR3 coding DNA: TGTGCCAGCAGCCGGGACTACAATGAGCAGTTCTTC.

The chain couples TRBV4-1 to TRBJ2-1; the D is unclear. Germline V CDR1 and CDR2: MGHRA, YSYEKL. This CDR3 spans 13 amino acids. Trimming cost V 3 bases and J 6 bases, with 9 bases left between them. The CDR3 DNA follows: TGCGCCAGCAGCCAGAGCTCCCTCAATGAGCAGTTCTTC. Protein sequence: CASSQSSLNEQFF.

V and J are TRBV9 and TRBJ2-1; the match to TRBD2 covers 7 bases. Germline V CDR1 and CDR2: SGDLS, YYNGEE. This CDR3 is built from 15 residues. V was pared by 4 bases and J by 4 bases, with 8 bases of the junction left unmatched. CDR3 in DNA: TGTGCCAGCAGCCCCCGACTAGCTGATTACAATGAGCAGTTCTTC. Its translation is CASSPRLADYNEQFF.

The chain is built from TRBV12-5 and TRBJ1-5; the D gene is possibly TRBD1 (6 bases). CDR1 is LGHNT, CDR2 FRNRAP, per germline. This CDR3 spans 14 amino acids. The V and J ends lost 6 bases and 3 bases respectively, with 12 bases between them. The CDR3 here is CASGRGQVNQPQHF. The DNA for the CDR3 is TGTGCTAGTGGCCGGGGACAAGTCAATCAGCCCCAGCATTTT.

This chain connects TRBV20-1 to TRBJ2-7; D tentatively fits TRBD1 or TRBD2 (5 bases each). Trimming took 5 bases from V and 6 from J, leaving 11 bases between them. The CDR3 length is 11 residues. The V gene's germline CDR1 is DFQATT and CDR2 SNEGSKA (reference sequence). The CDR3 loop is CSAALRGEQYF. For the CDR3, the DNA is TGCAGTGCTGCCCTGAGGGGCGAGCAGTACTTC.

J is TRBJ2-3 and V is TRBV6-1; TRBD1 agrees at 10 bases. Germline V gene sequence: CDR1 MNHNS, CDR2 SASEGT. V gave up 6 bases and J gave up 1 base; unmatched junction bases: 7. This CDR3 spans 16 amino acids. CDR3 nucleotide sequence: TGTGCCAGCAGAGAAACCGGGACAGGGGGCACAGATACGCAGTATTTT. Its protein product is CASRETGTGGTDTQYF.

The V call is TRBV6-6, the J call TRBJ2-1, with 7 bases identical to TRBD1. The germline V gene encodes CDR1 MNHNY and CDR2 SVGAGI (reference sequence). The junction had 3 bases not matched to a gene; V was cut back by 2 bases and J by 5 bases. CDR3 length: 14 amino acids. CDR3 in amino acids: CASSYGTANNEQFF. The CDR3 DNA reads as TGTGCCAGCAGTTACGGGACAGCTAACAATGAGCAGTTCTTC.

The gene calls are TRBV6-4 and TRBJ2-2; D call uncertain. The CDR3 extends over 13 amino acids. V was cut by 3 bases and J by 3 bases, with 5 bases left in between. Germline CDR1 is MRHNA and CDR2 is SNTAGT. The CDR3 nucleotides are TGTGCCAGCAGTGAAGAGGACACCGGGGAGCTGTTTTTT. Translating it yields CASSEEDTGELFF.

CDR3 residues: CASSRTSGIMQETQYF. DNA of the CDR3: TGCGCCAGCAGCCGGACTAGCGGGATCATGCAAGAGACCCAGTACTTC. The V and J genes are TRBV5-1 and TRBJ2-5, with 12 bases fitting TRBD2. With 4 bases clipped from V and 2 bases from J, the junction kept 6 bases outside the gene matches. Germline assignment: CDR1 SGHRS and CDR2 YFSETQ. This CDR3 has 16 residues.

This clone has only one observation. The chain recombines TRBV6-6 with TRBJ1-2; D gene uncertain. Deletions cut 0 bases from V and 4 bases from J, with 12 bases between. In germline, CDR1 is MNHNY, CDR2 SVGAGI (reference sequence). CDR3 length equals 15 residues. The CDR3 sequence is CASSYSARQSYGYTF. The DNA for the CDR3 is TGTGCCAGCAGTTACTCGGCACGTCAGAGCTATGGCTACACCTTC.

This chain uses TRBV2 with TRBJ1-2; a possible D gene is TRBD1 (6 bases). The germline V gene encodes CDR1 SNHLY and CDR2 FYNNEI. V gave up 7 bases and J gave up 3 bases, with 18 bases separating them. CDR3 size: 15 residues. This chain's CDR3 is CASTPRRGGHYGYTF. CDR3 sequence (DNA): TGTGCCAGCACCCCCCGGCGGGGGGGGCACTATGGCTACACCTTC.

The V gene is TRBV11-2, the J gene TRBJ1-4; no definite D call. The germline CDR1 and CDR2 sequences are SGHAT and FQNNGV. The CDR3 loop spans 12 amino acids. The germline V and J ends were trimmed by 7 bases and 8 bases, with 11 bases remaining between them. This CDR3 is CASTGWREKLFF. The CDR3 DNA is TGTGCCAGCACCGGGTGGCGGGAAAAACTGTTTTTT.

This clone appeared a few times. The chain has TRBV6-2 or TRBV6-3 and TRBJ2-5; D possibly matches TRBD1 or TRBD2 (6 bases each). CDR1 is MNHEY and CDR2 is SVGEGT in the germline V gene. The V end was cut by 1 base, the J end by 4 bases, with 13 bases between. This CDR3 comprises 15 residues. CDR3 sequence (DNA): TGTGCCAGCAGTTACTTGTCCGGGGGCACAGAGACCCAGTACTTC. It specifies CASSYLSGGTETQYF.

This clone was detected a few times. The CDR3 sequence is CSASWGDTEAFF. The DNA of the CDR3 is TGCAGTGCTAGTTGGGGCGACACTGAAGCTTTCTTT. The chain links TRBV20-1 to TRBJ1-1; possible D gene TRBD1, 5 bases. With 3 bases removed from V and 3 bases from J, the gap between germline ends came to 8 bases. Germline V CDR1 and CDR2: DFQATT, SNEGSKA (reference sequence). The CDR3 runs to 12 residues.

This clone was seen more than once but under ten times. This chain joins TRBV6-2 or TRBV6-3 and TRBJ1-1, with D perhaps TRBD1 (6 bases). V gave up 5 bases and J gave up 4 bases, with 23 bases separating them. This CDR3 has 17 amino acids. Germline loops: CDR1 MNHEY, CDR2 SVGEGT. CDR3 sequence reads: CASSPGTLHRVGTEAFF. The CDR3 DNA reads TGTGCCAGCAGTCCCGGGACGCTCCACAGGGTGGGCACTGAAGCTTTCTTT.

The genes are TRBV6-1 and TRBJ1-1, with D possibly matching TRBD1 (5 bases). V gave up 1 base and J gave up 9 bases, with 9 bases separating them. The CDR3 loop spans 12 amino acids. In germline, CDR1 is MNHNS, CDR2 SASEGT. The CDR3 DNA sequence: TGTGCCAGCAGTGAAGGGGACTCTAAAGCTTTCTTT. Its translation is CASSEGDSKAFF.

The J gene is TRBJ1-2, the V gene TRBV12-3 or TRBV12-4; D may be TRBD1 (6 bases). The CDR3 is 13 amino acids. Trimming cost V 2 bases and J 8 bases, with 12 bases left between them. In nucleotides, the CDR3 is TGTGCCAGCAGTTTACAGGGGCTCGGGGGCTACACCTTC. Protein: CASSLQGLGGYTF.

The chain combines TRBV4-1 with TRBJ2-7, with TRBD1 as a possible D gene (5 bases). The CDR3 runs to 13 residues. The germline V gene has CDR1 MGHRA and CDR2 YSYEKL. Trimming removed 1 base at V and 4 bases at J, with 8 bases between. The CDR3 reads CASSQGQIYEQYF. The CDR3 coding sequence is TGCGCCAGCAGCCAAGGACAGATATACGAGCAGTACTTC.

J is TRBJ1-1 and V is TRBV7-2, with 9 bases identical to TRBD1. The germline gives CDR1 SGHTA, CDR2 FQGNSA. The length of the CDR3 is 15 residues. V shed 6 bases and J 5 bases; nucleotides not matched to a gene: 10. The CDR3 sequence is CASRPPQGARTEAFF. In nucleotides, the CDR3 is TGTGCCAGCAGACCTCCACAGGGGGCGAGGACTGAAGCTTTCTTT.

This clone was detected only once. The rearrangement uses TRBV27 and TRBJ2-1; TRBD2 is a possible D gene (6 bases). Germline CDR1 reads MNHEY; CDR2 reads SMNVEV (reference sequence). The CDR3 contains 14 residues. V was shortened by 2 bases and J by 5 bases, with 10 bases between the two germline ends. The chain's CDR3 is CASSLGGFNNEQFF. The CDR3 nucleotides are TGTGCCAGCAGTTTAGGGGGGTTCAACAATGAGCAGTTCTTC.

V and J are TRBV7-2 and TRBJ2-3, with D unresolved. Deletions cut 3 bases from V and 3 bases from J, with 10 bases between. CDR3 length: 14 residues. Germline V gene sequence: CDR1 SGHTA, CDR2 FQGNSA. The CDR3 DNA sequence: TGTGCCAGCAGCTTCCAGGCTGTTACAGATACGCAGTATTTT. Translation: CASSFQAVTDTQYF. The whole variable domain, filled in from reference TRBV7-2 and TRBJ2-3, reads GAGVSQSPSNKVTEKGKDVELRCDPISGHTALYWYRQSLGQGLEFLIYFQGNSAPDKSGLPSDRFSAERTGGSVSTLTIQRTQQEDSAVYLCASSFQAVTDTQYFGPGTRLTVL.

The rearrangement joins TRBV7-9 to TRBJ1-2, with no clear D. Germline-derived CDR1 and CDR2 are SEHNR and FQNEAQ (reference sequence). The CDR3 has 11 residues. Between the trimmed V and J ends, which lost 5 bases and 7 bases, there was a span of 8 bases. This CDR3 is CASSDRRGYTF. CDR3 DNA sequence: TGTGCCAGCAGCGATCGGCGTGGCTACACCTTC.

The CDR3: CASSVLGRSYNEQFF. The CDR3 nucleotides read TGTGCCAGCAGCGTCCTCGGTAGATCCTACAATGAGCAGTTCTTC. The chain recombines TRBV11-2 with TRBJ2-1; D is ambiguous. The germline CDR1 and CDR2 sequences are SGHAT and FQNNGV. The V end was cut by 5 bases, the J end by 1 base, with 12 bases between. The CDR3 has 15 residues.

Sample share makes this clone medium-sized. A read error may produce the germline difference seen at one junction end. The chain links TRBV5-1 to TRBJ1-1; 8 nucleotides match TRBD1. The CDR3 is 13 amino acids. Germline CDR1 reads SGHRS; CDR2 reads YFSETQ. The CDR3 spells CASSIDRGQKGVF. CDR3 bases: TGCGCCAGCAGCATTGACAGGGGCCAGAAAGGAGTCTTT.

This chain uses TRBV12-3 or TRBV12-4 with TRBJ2-1; D is ambiguous. V dropped 5 bases and J dropped 8 bases, with 13 bases sitting between them. The CDR3 length is 13 residues. The CDR3 loop reads CASSLQTGDEQFF. In nucleotides, the CDR3 is TGTGCCAGCAGTCTCCAGACTGGGGATGAGCAGTTCTTC.